One sample yielded the 16 T cell receptor beta chains listed below, sequenced in a study of cytomegalovirus exposure and HLA in healthy donors. PCR employed 60 Vbeta and 13 Jbeta primers. Method: immunoSEQ multiplex PCR; TCRdb's copy keeps in-frame clones and lacks some. The table includes some 110,000 clones, 74% detected once. Sequenced material: PBMCs. These receptors were taken from a woman in her 50s in good health and CMV-seropositive.

This clone has just one count. V usage is TRBV5-1 and J usage is TRBJ1-3; no definite D call. The CDR3 totals 15 residues. CDR1 and CDR2 from the germline V gene are SGHRS and YFSETQ. With 0 bases removed from V and 4 bases from J, the gap between germline ends came to 11 bases. CDR3 bases: TGCGCCAGCAGCTTGGCCGGCGGACTCGGAAACACCATATATTTT. Translated: CASSLAGGLGNTIYF.

This clone appeared once. The rearrangement joins TRBV18 to TRBJ2-5, with D possibly TRBD1 on 6 matching bases. V dropped 3 bases and J dropped 7 bases, with 24 bases sitting between them. Germline CDR1 is KGHSH and CDR2 is LQKENI. The CDR3 extends over 17 amino acids. The CDR3 nucleotides are TGTGCCAGCTCACCGAGGGGAATCCAGACAGGCGACTTGACCCAGTACTTC. Its protein product is CASSPRGIQTGDLTQYF.

This clone occurred a few times. V gene TRBV5-1 combines with J gene TRBJ1-2; 7 bases fit TRBD1. The V gene's germline CDR1 is SGHRS and CDR2 YFSETQ. The CDR3 has 14 amino acids. J was trimmed by 5 bases and V by 4 bases; bases with no gene match: 8. This CDR3 is CASSPTRGAYGYTF. The CDR3, as DNA: TGCGCCAGCAGCCCTACCAGGGGGGCTTATGGCTACACCTTC. Drawing the rest from reference TRBV5-1 and TRBJ1-2, the complete variable domain is KAGVTQTPRYLIKTRGQQVTLSCSPISGHRSVSWYQQTPGQGLQFLFEYFSETQRNKGNFPGRFSGRQFSNSRSEMNVSTLELGDSALYLCASSPTRGAYGYTFGSGTRLTVV.

The chain links TRBV7-2 to TRBJ2-7; D is perhaps TRBD2 (7 bases). The CDR3 is made up of 16 amino acids. Per germline, CDR1 SGHTA and CDR2 FQGNSA. The V end lost 5 bases, the J end lost 1 base, and 18 bases lay between the germline ends. The CDR3 DNA is TGTGCCAGCAGCCCAAAGGGGGGGCGGGGGTCCTACGAGCAGTACTTC. As protein: CASSPKGGRGSYEQYF. The full variable domain, in which reference TRBV7-2 and TRBJ2-7 provide the parts outside the CDR3, is GAGVSQSPSNKVTEKGKDVELRCDPISGHTALYWYRQSLGQGLEFLIYFQGNSAPDKSGLPSDRFSAERTGGSVSTLTIQRTQQEDSAVYLCASSPKGGRGSYEQYFGPGTRLTVT.

The chain joins TRBV9 to TRBJ2-1; TRBD1 might be the D (6 bases). The CDR3 runs to 15 residues. Looked up from germline, CDR1 is SGDLS and CDR2 is YYNGEE. Trimming stripped 2 bases from V and 0 bases from J, with 9 bases between. The CDR3 protein is CASSVEGHSYNEQFF. The CDR3 nucleotides are TGTGCCAGCAGCGTCGAGGGACACTCCTACAATGAGCAGTTCTTC.

The chain links TRBV14 to TRBJ1-2, with 8 bases identical to TRBD1. Germline V gives CDR1 SGHDN, CDR2 FVKESK. V shed 4 bases and J 1 base; nucleotides not matched to a gene: 14. The CDR3 covers 18 residues. Here the CDR3 reads CASSLGTGTGAFNYGYTF. The CDR3 DNA sequence: TGTGCCAGCAGCCTTGGGACCGGGACAGGAGCTTTTAACTATGGCTACACCTTC.

This chain connects TRBV19 to TRBJ2-6, with 7 positions matching TRBD1. The germline V gene encodes CDR1 LNHDA and CDR2 SQIVND (reference sequence). CDR3 size: 15 residues. V lost 5 bases to trimming and J lost 6 bases; unmatched junction nucleotides: 7. For the CDR3, the DNA is TGTGCCAGTAGTCCTGGACAGGCGCCGGCCAACGTCCTGACTTTC. Translating gives CASSPGQAPANVLTF.

This sequence joins TRBV7-9 and TRBJ1-3; 7 nucleotides agree with TRBD1. Per germline, CDR1 SEHNR and CDR2 FQNEAQ (reference sequence). The CDR3 contains 16 residues. V was pared by 2 bases and J by 1 base, with 5 bases of the junction left unmatched. Here the CDR3 reads CASSLRTGRSGNTIYF. For the CDR3, the DNA is TGTGCCAGCAGCTTACGGACAGGTCGTTCTGGAAACACCATATATTTT.

This clone has a handful of counts. The chain joins TRBV30 to TRBJ1-5, with D unresolved. Per germline, CDR1 GTSNPN and CDR2 SVGIG (reference sequence). The CDR3 spans 14 residues. The germline V and J ends were trimmed by 1 base and 4 bases, with 11 bases remaining between them. The CDR3: CAWSALSVNQPQHF. In nucleotides, the CDR3 is TGTGCCTGGAGTGCCCTCAGTGTGAATCAGCCCCAGCATTTT.

The chain uses TRBV7-8 and TRBJ2-1, with D hard to call. The CDR3 sequence is 14 residues long. V gave up 5 bases and J gave up 2 bases, with 10 bases separating them. CDR1 is SGHVS, CDR2 FQNEAQ, per germline. This chain's CDR3 is CASSGDAAYNEQFF. Written as DNA, the CDR3 is TGTGCCAGCAGCGGAGACGCCGCCTACAATGAGCAGTTCTTC.

The rearrangement joins TRBV18 to TRBJ2-1; a possible D gene is TRBD2 (5 bases). CDR3 length: 15 amino acids. Germline-derived CDR1 and CDR2 are KGHSH and LQKENI. V gave up 3 bases and J gave up 8 bases, with 17 bases separating them. As DNA, the CDR3 is TGTGCCAGCTCACCTCCTAGCAATTACATAGATGAGCAGTTCTTC. It specifies CASSPPSNYIDEQFF. Full variable domain (remainder filled in from reference TRBV18 and TRBJ2-1): NAGVMQNPRHLVRRRGQEARLRCSPMKGHSHVYWYRQLPEEGLKFMVYLQKENIIDESGMPKERFSAEFPKEGPSILRIQQVVRGDSAAYFCASSPPSNYIDEQFFGPGTRLTVL.

The rearrangement uses TRBV7-2 and TRBJ1-1; 8 nucleotides agree with TRBD1. J lost 8 bases, V lost 4 bases, and 6 bases had no gene match. The CDR3 has 13 residues. The germline V gene has CDR1 SGHTA and CDR2 FQGNSA. The CDR3 DNA follows: TGTGCCAGCAGCTCAGGGGGCGGTCTAGAAGCTTTCTTT. This translates into CASSSGGGLEAFF.

V and J are TRBV28 and TRBJ1-2; the D is unclear. Trimming took 6 bases from V and 7 from J, leaving 15 bases between them. Germline CDR1 reads MDHEN; CDR2 reads SYDVKM. This CDR3 contains 13 residues. This chain's CDR3 is CASSRTSGRGYTF. The DNA for the CDR3 is TGTGCCAGCAGCCGTACGAGTGGTCGTGGCTACACCTTC.

The chain has TRBV19 and TRBJ1-3; TRBD1 agrees at 11 bases. Trimming took 5 bases from V and 4 from J; bases not matched to a gene: 4. The germline CDR1 and CDR2 sequences are LNHDA and SQIVND (reference sequence). The CDR3 is 15 residues long. CDR3 nucleotide sequence: TGTGCCAGTAGTGGACAGGGGGCGGAAGGAAACACCATATATTTT. Protein sequence: CASSGQGAEGNTIYF.

The chain employs TRBV7-6 and TRBJ2-5, with 9 bases lining up with TRBD2. V was clipped by 5 bases and J by 5 bases; unmatched bases: 9. Looked up from germline, CDR1 is SGHVS and CDR2 is FNYEAQ. CDR3 length: 15 amino acids. The CDR3 sequence: CASSMNSGGRETQYF. Written as DNA, the CDR3 is TGTGCCAGCAGCATGAATAGCGGGGGTAGGGAGACCCAGTACTTC.

The genes are TRBV6-5 and TRBJ2-4, with D perhaps matching TRBD1 (5 bases). V lost 0 bases and J 0 bases, leaving 9 bases between the germline ends. The CDR3 is made up of 16 amino acids. CDR1 is MNHEY, CDR2 SVGAGI, per germline. The DNA for the CDR3 is TGTGCCAGCAGTTACTCGAAGACAGCAGCCAAAAACATTCAGTACTTC. It encodes CASSYSKTAAKNIQYF.